The present TCR beta chain was sequenced within a study of T cells in Graves' hyperthyroidism and ophthalmopathy. Germline V gives CDR1 MDHEN, CDR2 SYDVKM. The length of the CDR3 is 15 residues. V gave up 5 bases and J gave up 0 bases; unmatched junction bases: 5. Regions amplified from RNA transcripts were the TCR beta CDR3 regions. First-round RT-PCR with HTBI primers amplified the TCR CDR3 region. TCRdb reprocessed the multiplex PCR reads with MiXCR, giving one entry per CDR3 protein. The table lists roughly 300,000 distinct CDR3 sequences, approximately 13% of them singletons. This clonotype was seen ten or more times.

Sequencing input: blood. The V call is TRBV28, the J call TRBJ2-7, with TRBD1 identical over 9 bases. The receptor was isolated from a woman in her twenties or thirties with Graves' hyperthyroidism. As DNA, the CDR3 is TGTGCCAGCAGTGTCACGGGACAGGGCTCCTACGAGCAGTACTTC. Protein product: CASSVTGQGSYEQYF.